The clone carrying this T cell receptor (beta chain) was observed once. Antigen: not known. The protocol was immunoSEQ multiplex PCR, while the TCRdb copy is restricted to in-frame clones and leaves out a portion. The table shows approximately 7,200 clones, with around 87% occurring only once. The sample originates from a study of T cells in localized non-small cell lung cancer. Study-wide results and limits: Heterogeneity is still possible, as just one tumor region was sequenced. Of the top 100 tumor clones, median around 50 were in adjacent lung, 25 to 35 among its top 100.

The receptor comes from a male donor aged 60 or over with stage III lung adenocarcinoma. The sample was peripheral blood, taken before any cancer treatment.

The CDR3 nucleotides read TGTGCCAGCAGCTTATTGGGTCAGCCCCAGCATTTT. Residues: CASSLLGQPQHF. The gene calls are TRBV7-3 and TRBJ1-5; no definite D call. From germline, CDR1 is SGHTA and CDR2 FQGTGA. The CDR3 loop spans 12 amino acids. V was trimmed by 2 bases and J by 6 bases, leaving 5 bases between them.